This note documents a single TCR beta chain sequence. This sample was included in a study of T cells after yellow fever vaccination. Losses at the gene ends were 1 base for V and 4 bases for J; bases not matched to a gene: 1. In germline, CDR1 is MGHRA, CDR2 YSYEKL. The CDR3 is made up of 15 amino acids. MiXCR was run by TCRdb on the 5' RACE reads, yielding one entry per CDR3 protein. The sample lists 340,000 or so distinct CDR3 sequences, about an eighth seen once, with approximately 3.4% in the top ten. This clonotype originated in a young man who received the YFV17D yellow fever vaccine. The sequences come from CD4+ T cells sorted from PBMCs, collected 15 days after the yellow fever booster vaccination. J is TRBJ1-2 and V is TRBV4-1; the match to TRBD1 covers 12 bases. For the CDR3, the DNA is TGCGCCAGCAGCCAAGGGGACAGGGGGCCCTATGGCTACACCTTC. Translated: CASSQGDRGPYGYTF.